The 30 T cell receptor beta chains below were found in one sample sequenced in a study of shared clonotypes between healthy human individuals. TCRdb keeps only in-frame clones here, not all; method: immunoSEQ multiplex PCR. Altogether 2 million to 2.5 million clones are present, under 95% being singletons, with the ten largest covering 0.35% to 0.45%. The sample comprised naive CD4+ T cells from PBMCs. The subset is: CD45RA+ positively selected. These TCRs come from a man aged 18 to 30 in good health. Some clones in this sample may be carry-over from other donors' samples.

The rearrangement joins TRBV28 to TRBJ2-1; D remains ambiguous. The CDR3 length is 16 residues. Germline V gene lookup returns CDR1 MDHEN and CDR2 SYDVKM. V lost 1 base and J 0 bases, leaving 10 bases between the germline ends. DNA of the CDR3: TGTGCCAGCAGTTTATACCCGGACCTCTCCTACAATGAGCAGTTCTTC. Translating gives CASSLYPDLSYNEQFF.

The rearrangement uses TRBV6-6 and TRBJ2-1; D not resolved. Germline CDR1 and CDR2: MNHNY and SVGAGI (reference sequence). With 8 bases removed from V and 7 bases from J, the gap between germline ends came to 6 bases. CDR3 size: 10 residues. CDR3: CASRQNEQFF. Here the CDR3 DNA reads TGTGCCAGCCGTCAGAATGAGCAGTTCTTC.

This rearrangement joins TRBV28 to TRBJ2-3; 8 nucleotides match TRBD2. The V and J ends lost 8 bases and 2 bases, in that order; junction bases with no gene match: 12. The CDR3 has 16 amino acids. The germline V gene has CDR1 MDHEN and CDR2 SYDVKM. The CDR3, as DNA: TGTGCCAGCCAGATCGGGGTAGCGGGAACCACAGATACGCAGTATTTT. Its translation is CASQIGVAGTTDTQYF. Combining the CDR3 with reference TRBV28 and TRBJ2-3 gives the whole variable domain DVKVTQSSRYLVKRTGEKVFLECVQDMDHENMFWYRQDPGLGLRLIYFSYDVKMKEKGDIPEGYSVSREKKERFSLILESASTNQTSMYLCASQIGVAGTTDTQYFGPGTRLTVL.

The rearrangement links TRBV6-1 to TRBJ1-1; D is perhaps TRBD1 (6 bases). Germline V gene lookup returns CDR1 MNHNS and CDR2 SASEGT. This CDR3 region has 15 residues. V was pared by 6 bases and J by 0 bases, with 14 bases between. The CDR3 region is CASRTQQGLNTEAFF. CDR3 bases: TGTGCCAGCAGGACCCAACAGGGTTTGAACACTGAAGCTTTCTTT.

As DNA, the CDR3 is TGCGCCAGCAGCCAAGTGCCCACCCGAGACTACAATGAGCAGTTCTTC. The encoded protein is CASSQVPTRDYNEQFF. This rearrangement joins TRBV4-3 to TRBJ2-1; D remains ambiguous. CDR1 is LGHNA, CDR2 YSLEER, per germline. CDR3 size: 16 residues. Trimming pared 1 base from V and 3 bases from J, leaving 13 bases between.

This clone has only a few counts. V is TRBV2 and J is TRBJ1-1; 7 bases are a match to TRBD1. V dropped 9 bases and J dropped 1; count of bases not matched to a gene: 2. The V gene's germline CDR1 is SNHLY and CDR2 FYNNEI. The CDR3 extends over 12 amino acids. As DNA, the CDR3 is TGTGCCAGGGGACAGAAGAACACTGAAGCTTTCTTT. It is translated as CARGQKNTEAFF.

The gene calls are TRBV4-2 and TRBJ2-3; tentative D call: TRBD1 (6 bases). V was clipped by 4 bases and J by 3 bases, with 17 bases between them. The CDR3 loop spans 16 amino acids. Looked up from germline, CDR1 is LGHNA and CDR2 is YNFKEQ. CDR3 in amino acids: CASSPGAEKGTDTQYF. The CDR3 DNA sequence: TGTGCCAGCAGCCCAGGGGCCGAGAAGGGGACAGATACGCAGTATTTT.

This sequence joins TRBV5-1 and TRBJ2-5; TRBD1 aligns across 8 bases. The CDR3 loop spans 14 amino acids. J was trimmed by 4 bases and V by 7 bases; bases with no gene match: 9. Germline V gene data show CDR1 as SGHRS and CDR2 as YFSETQ. This chain's CDR3 is CASSQGAGVETQYF. DNA for the CDR3: TGCGCCAGCTCTCAGGGGGCCGGGGTAGAGACCCAGTACTTC. Filled out from reference TRBV5-1 and TRBJ2-5, the complete variable domain reads KAGVTQTPRYLIKTRGQQVTLSCSPISGHRSVSWYQQTPGQGLQFLFEYFSETQRNKGNFPGRFSGRQFSNSRSEMNVSTLELGDSALYLCASSQGAGVETQYFGPGTRLLVL.

This clone has only one observation. The rearrangement joins TRBV28 to TRBJ2-7, with TRBD2 matching 9 bases. CDR1 and CDR2 from the germline V gene are MDHEN and SYDVKM. After removal of 8 bases from V and 5 bases from J, the junction contained 10 bases not matched to a gene. The CDR3 consists of 14 residues. The CDR3 loop reads CASDETSGRHEQYF. As DNA, the CDR3 is TGTGCCAGCGATGAGACTAGCGGTCGCCACGAGCAGTACTTC.

V and J are TRBV6-5 and TRBJ1-1; D gene uncertain. Trimming pared 2 bases from V and 6 bases from J, leaving 13 bases between. The germline V gene has CDR1 MNHEY and CDR2 SVGAGI. The CDR3 has 14 residues. The CDR3 nucleotides read TGTGCCAGCAGTTACGAGGGCCTAGCTGCTGAAGCTTTCTTT. It translates to CASSYEGLAAEAFF.

This chain links TRBV7-2 with TRBJ2-2; D is undetermined. V lost 3 bases, J lost 1 base, and 6 bases lay in between. Per the germline V gene, CDR1 is SGHTA and CDR2 is FQGNSA. There are 14 residues in the CDR3. The DNA of the CDR3 is TGTGCCAGCAGCTTGATACGGAACACCGGGGAGCTGTTTTTT. It is translated as CASSLIRNTGELFF.

The chain couples TRBV7-2 to TRBJ1-1, with 7 bases identical to TRBD1. Germline V gene sequence: CDR1 SGHTA, CDR2 FQGNSA. With 5 bases clipped from V and 0 bases from J, the junction kept 12 bases outside the gene matches. The CDR3 extends over 17 amino acids. DNA for the CDR3: TGTGCCAGCAGCAGAGAACAGGGGTTTTGGGTGAACACTGAAGCTTTCTTT. It translates to CASSREQGFWVNTEAFF. The whole variable domain, filled in from reference TRBV7-2 and TRBJ1-1, reads GAGVSQSPSNKVTEKGKDVELRCDPISGHTALYWYRQSLGQGLEFLIYFQGNSAPDKSGLPSDRFSAERTGGSVSTLTIQRTQQEDSAVYLCASSREQGFWVNTEAFFGQGTRLTVV.

For this clone: One junction end does not reproduce the germline sequence, and a read error may be involved. This chain links TRBV29-1 with TRBJ2-3, with 12 bases lining up with TRBD2. Per the germline V gene, CDR1 is SQVTM and CDR2 is ANQGSEA. The length of the CDR3 is 13 residues. CDR3 in amino acids: CSVEGLAGGPMDF. The DNA of the CDR3 is TGCAGCGTTGAAGGGCTAGCGGGAGGGCCTATGGATTTT.

The chain has TRBV25-1 and TRBJ2-1; a weak D match, TRBD1 (6 bases). The CDR3 consists of 12 residues. CDR1 is MGHDK, CDR2 SYGVNS, per germline. Trimming cost V 1 base and J 14 bases, with 12 bases left between them. In DNA form, the CDR3 reads TGTGCCAGCAGTGAATGGGGGCCAGTCGAGTTCTTC. Translating gives CASSEWGPVEFF.

The genes are TRBV27 and TRBJ1-4, with TRBD1 matching 7 bases. Germline trimming cut 3 bases from V and 4 bases from J; bases unmatched to any gene: 5. Germline V CDR1 and CDR2: MNHEY, SMNVEV (reference sequence). The CDR3 is 15 amino acids. The CDR3 DNA follows: TGTGCCAGCAGTTTCTACCAGGGGGTTAATGAAAAACTGTTTTTT. Translated, it gives CASSFYQGVNEKLFF.

This clone was seen a single time. The sample contains more than one DNA sequence encoding this CDR3. The chain recombines TRBV29-1 with TRBJ2-3; D is possibly TRBD2 (5 bases). From germline, CDR1 is SQVTM and CDR2 ANQGSEA. The V end lost 4 bases, the J end lost 1 base, and 9 bases lay between the germline ends. The CDR3 has 13 amino acids. CDR3 residues: CSVGGPRTDTQYF. The CDR3 coding sequence is TGCAGCGTTGGCGGGCCGCGCACAGATACGCAGTATTTT.

V usage is TRBV6-6 and J usage is TRBJ2-5; the D gene is possibly TRBD2 (5 bases). This CDR3 has 15 residues. V lost 10 bases to trimming and J lost 1 base, with 19 bases between them. The germline V gene encodes CDR1 MNHNY and CDR2 SVGAGI (reference sequence). This CDR3 reads CATTPMEATQETQYF. The CDR3 DNA reads TGTGCCACCACCCCTATGGAGGCTACCCAAGAGACCCAGTACTTC.

CDR3 protein: CASSTAGISYEQYF. The CDR3 DNA follows: TGTGCCAGCAGCACCGCCGGGATCTCCTACGAGCAGTACTTC. The chain carries TRBV9 and TRBJ2-7, with D possibly TRBD2 on 5 matching bases. This CDR3 spans 14 amino acids. V lost 4 bases to trimming and J lost 0 bases, with 11 bases between them. Germline CDR1 is SGDLS and CDR2 is YYNGEE.

This clone was counted only a few times. This sequence joins TRBV19 and TRBJ2-2; D gene uncertain. Trimming took 7 bases from V and 5 from J, leaving 8 bases between them. The V gene's germline CDR1 is LNHDA and CDR2 SQIVND (reference sequence). The CDR3 totals 12 residues. The CDR3 DNA reads as TGTGCCAGTACCGTGGGAACCGGGGAGCTGTTTTTT. Amino acids: CASTVGTGELFF.

J is TRBJ2-3 and V is TRBV28, with 10 bases identical to TRBD2. CDR1 MDHEN and CDR2 SYDVKM come from the germline V gene. CDR3 size: 16 residues. The junction had 8 bases not matched to a gene; V was cut back by 5 bases and J by 3 bases. CDR3: CASSESSGSNTDTQYF. The DNA for the CDR3 is TGTGCCAGCAGTGAATCTAGCGGGAGTAATACAGATACGCAGTATTTT. The full variable domain, rest sourced from reference TRBV28 and TRBJ2-3, is DVKVTQSSRYLVKRTGEKVFLECVQDMDHENMFWYRQDPGLGLRLIYFSYDVKMKEKGDIPEGYSVSREKKERFSLILESASTNQTSMYLCASSESSGSNTDTQYFGPGTRLTVL.

V usage is TRBV6-1 and J usage is TRBJ1-5, with D perhaps TRBD1 (5 bases). Per the germline V gene, CDR1 is MNHNS and CDR2 is SASEGT. V shed 6 bases and J shed 6 bases, with 18 bases lying between them. The CDR3 spans 15 residues. For the CDR3, the DNA is TGTGCCAGCAGGCCAAATCAGGGATCCGGTCAGCCCCAGCATTTT. Residues: CASRPNQGSGQPQHF.

Note on this clone: Other DNA sequences in this specimen translate into the identical CDR3. The rearrangement links TRBV10-3 to TRBJ2-7; 9 bases fit TRBD2. CDR3 length: 15 residues. The germline V gene has CDR1 ENHRY and CDR2 SYGVKD. Trimming at V came to 0 bases and at J to 2 bases, leaving 2 bases not matched to a gene. This chain's CDR3 is CAISESRGRAYEQYF. For the CDR3, the DNA is TGTGCCATCAGTGAGTCCCGCGGGAGGGCCTACGAGCAGTACTTC.

The chain uses TRBV5-1 and TRBJ2-7; 8 bases match TRBD2. Germline CDR1 is SGHRS and CDR2 is YFSETQ. V dropped 1 base and J dropped 2; count of bases not matched to a gene: 5. This CDR3 has 15 residues. This chain's CDR3 is CASSLLGTSPYEQYF. CDR3 sequence (DNA): TGCGCCAGCAGCTTGTTGGGGACTAGTCCCTACGAGCAGTACTTC. Combining the CDR3 with reference TRBV5-1 and TRBJ2-7 gives the whole variable domain KAGVTQTPRYLIKTRGQQVTLSCSPISGHRSVSWYQQTPGQGLQFLFEYFSETQRNKGNFPGRFSGRQFSNSRSEMNVSTLELGDSALYLCASSLLGTSPYEQYFGPGTRLTVT.

The chain links TRBV5-1 to TRBJ1-4; D is possibly TRBD1 (6 bases). The CDR3 contains 14 residues. Per the germline V gene, CDR1 is SGHRS and CDR2 is YFSETQ. V lost 4 bases and J lost 6, with 13 bases in between. The CDR3 is CASSPGGADEKLFF. The CDR3, as DNA: TGCGCCAGCAGCCCCGGGGGGGCGGATGAAAAACTGTTTTTT.

The V gene is TRBV6-1, the J gene TRBJ1-4, with TRBD1 matching 9 bases. From germline, CDR1 is MNHNS and CDR2 SASEGT. The junction had 8 bases not matched to a gene; V was cut back by 2 bases and J by 4 bases. The CDR3 spans 17 residues. CDR3 in amino acids: CASSERPTGGSNEKLFF. CDR3 DNA sequence: TGTGCCAGCAGTGAAAGGCCGACAGGGGGAAGTAATGAAAAACTGTTTTTT.

The chain has TRBV15 and TRBJ1-1; maybe TRBD1 (5 bases). Germline CDR1 reads LNHNV; CDR2 reads YYDKDF (reference sequence). V was pared by 3 bases and J by 8 bases, with 13 bases between. CDR3 length: 13 residues. The CDR3 nucleotides are TGTGCCACCAGCAGGGAAGGGGAGAAAGAAGCTTTCTTT. It is translated as CATSREGEKEAFF.

The chain joins TRBV30 to TRBJ2-7, with TRBD1 identical over 11 bases. Looked up from germline, CDR1 is GTSNPN and CDR2 is SVGIG (reference sequence). V was pared by 0 bases and J by 6 bases, with 4 bases of the junction left unmatched. The CDR3 spans 14 residues. The CDR3 DNA is TGTGCCTGGAGTGTATGGACAGGGGGCAGCGAGCAGTACTTC. It encodes CAWSVWTGGSEQYF.

Details on this clone: Other DNA sequences in the same sample also yield this CDR3. The chain links TRBV30 to TRBJ2-3, with 11 bases lining up with TRBD2. J lost 5 bases, V lost 3 bases, and 4 bases had no gene match. Germline CDR1 GTSNPN, CDR2 SVGIG (reference sequence). CDR3 length: 14 amino acids. Here the CDR3 reads CAWSGLAGGDTQYF. The DNA of the CDR3 is TGTGCCTGGAGCGGTCTAGCGGGAGGAGATACGCAGTATTTT.

The chain combines TRBV30 with TRBJ2-7, with D perhaps TRBD1 (5 bases). Per the germline V gene, CDR1 is GTSNPN and CDR2 is SVGIG (reference sequence). Trimming took 7 bases from V and 6 from J, leaving 13 bases between them. The CDR3 spans 11 residues. CDR3 DNA sequence: TGTGCCTCGGACACCGTCGGCGAGCAGTACTTC. Amino acid sequence: CASDTVGEQYF.

The J gene is TRBJ2-1, the V gene TRBV7-9; tentative D call: TRBD2 (6 bases). Trimming pared 7 bases from V and 1 base from J, leaving 14 bases between. Germline assignment: CDR1 SEHNR and CDR2 FQNEAQ (reference sequence). The CDR3 loop spans 15 amino acids. CDR3 amino acids: CASNDFSGSYNEQFF. Written as DNA, the CDR3 is TGTGCCAGCAACGATTTTAGCGGATCCTACAATGAGCAGTTCTTC.